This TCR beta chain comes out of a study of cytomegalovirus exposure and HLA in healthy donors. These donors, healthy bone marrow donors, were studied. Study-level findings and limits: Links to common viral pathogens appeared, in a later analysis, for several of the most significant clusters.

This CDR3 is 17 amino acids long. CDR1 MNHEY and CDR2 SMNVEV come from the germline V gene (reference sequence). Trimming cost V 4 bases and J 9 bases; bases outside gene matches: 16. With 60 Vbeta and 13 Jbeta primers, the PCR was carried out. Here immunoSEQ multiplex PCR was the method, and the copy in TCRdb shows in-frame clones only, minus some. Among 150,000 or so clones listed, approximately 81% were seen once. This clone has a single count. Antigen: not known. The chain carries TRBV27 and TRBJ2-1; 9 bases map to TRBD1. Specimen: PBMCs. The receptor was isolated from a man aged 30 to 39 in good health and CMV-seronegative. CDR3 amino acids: CASSSIPGQGKRGEQFF. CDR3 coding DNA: TGTGCCAGCAGTTCCATCCCAGGACAGGGGAAGAGAGGTGAGCAGTTCTTC.